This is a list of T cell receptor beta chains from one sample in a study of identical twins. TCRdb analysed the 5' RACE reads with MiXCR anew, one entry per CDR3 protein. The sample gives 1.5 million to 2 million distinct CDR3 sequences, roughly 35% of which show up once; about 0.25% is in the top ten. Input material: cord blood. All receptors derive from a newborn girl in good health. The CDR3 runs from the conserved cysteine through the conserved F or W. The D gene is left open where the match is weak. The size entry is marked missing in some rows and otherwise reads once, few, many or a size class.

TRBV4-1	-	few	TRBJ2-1	CASSQVRAVTSYNEQFF	TGCGCCAGCAGCCAAGTAAGGGCGGTGACCTCCTACAATGAGCAGTTCTTC
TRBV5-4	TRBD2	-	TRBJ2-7	CASSPGGGTSYEQYF	TGTGCCAGCAGCCCTGGGGGGGGGACCTCCTACGAGCAGTACTTC
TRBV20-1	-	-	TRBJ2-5	CSAPGRPKETQYF	TGCAGTGCCCCGGGACGTCCGAAAGAGACCCAGTACTTC
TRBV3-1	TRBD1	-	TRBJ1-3	CASSRRDRGNTIYF	TGTGCCAGCAGCCGCCGGGACAGGGGAAACACCATATATTTT
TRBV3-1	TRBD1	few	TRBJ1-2	CASSRTGGVDGYTF	TGTGCCAGCAGCCGTACAGGGGGAGTGGATGGCTACACCTTC
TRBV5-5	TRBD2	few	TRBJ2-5	CASSLAFRTSAQETQYF	TGTGCCAGCAGCTTGGCTTTTAGGACTAGCGCTCAAGAGACCCAGTACTTC
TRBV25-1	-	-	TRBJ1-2	CASSGYSGTPHGYTF	TGTGCCAGCAGTGGTTACTCCGGGACCCCTCATGGCTACACCTTC
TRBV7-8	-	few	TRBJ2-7	CASSSNRERSSYEQYF	TGTGCCAGCAGCTCTAACAGGGAGCGGAGCTCCTACGAGCAGTACTTC
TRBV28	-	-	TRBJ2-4	CASSMDPGLRLAKNIQYF	TGTGCCAGCAGTATGGATCCGGGCCTCCGATTAGCCAAAAACATTCAGTACTTC
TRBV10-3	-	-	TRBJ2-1	CAISESAVRDNEQFF	TGTGCCATCAGTGAGTCAGCGGTGAGGGACAATGAGCAGTTCTTC
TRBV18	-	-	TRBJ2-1	CASSPRAASSYNEQFF	TGTGCCAGCTCACCACGGGCGGCTAGCTCCTACAATGAGCAGTTCTTC
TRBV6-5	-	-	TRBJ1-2	CASSYAGLSYGYTF	TGTGCCAGCAGTTACGCAGGGTTATCCTATGGCTACACCTTC
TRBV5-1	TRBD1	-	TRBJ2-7	CASTPGTGKDEQYF	TGCGCCAGCACCCCCGGGACAGGGAAAGATGAGCAGTACTTC
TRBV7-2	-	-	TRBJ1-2	CASGLADLPNYGYTF	TGTGCCAGCGGCTTAGCGGACTTACCCAACTATGGCTACACCTTC
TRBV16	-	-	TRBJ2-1	CASSQSTNEQFF	TGTGCCAGCAGCCAATCAACTAATGAGCAGTTCTTC
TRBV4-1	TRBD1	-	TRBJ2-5	CASSRWGQQETQYF	TGCGCCAGCAGCCGATGGGGACAGCAAGAGACCCAGTACTTC
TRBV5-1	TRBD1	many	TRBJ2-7	CASSSGQGGWYEQYF	TGCGCCAGCAGCTCAGGACAGGGGGGATGGTACGAGCAGTACTTC
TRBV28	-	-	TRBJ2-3	CASSSLVRRGDTQYF	TGTGCCAGCAGCTCTTTAGTCCGCAGGGGCGATACGCAGTATTTT
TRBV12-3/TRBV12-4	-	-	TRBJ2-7	CASSSGTPLEQYF	TGTGCCAGCAGTTCCGGGACCCCCCTCGAGCAGTACTTC
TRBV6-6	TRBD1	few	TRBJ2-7	CASSYKGQDSYEQYF	TGTGCCAGCAGTTACAAGGGACAGGACTCCTACGAGCAGTACTTC
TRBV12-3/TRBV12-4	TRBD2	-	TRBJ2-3	CASRNSGRGGTDAQYF	TGTGCAAGCAGGAATAGCGGGAGAGGAGGAACAGATGCGCAGTATTTT
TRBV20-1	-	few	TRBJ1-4	CSARDRTSAGQGKLFF	TGCAGTGCTAGAGATCGTACGTCGGCGGGCCAAGGAAAACTGTTTTTT
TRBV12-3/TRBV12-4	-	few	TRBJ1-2	CASTLRGRHYGYTF	TGTGCCAGCACTCTAAGGGGGAGACACTATGGCTACACCTTC
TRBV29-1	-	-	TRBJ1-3	CSVDWRDTIYF	TGCAGCGTTGATTGGCGGGACACCATATATTTT
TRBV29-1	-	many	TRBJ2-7	CSVYLDPDYEQYF	TGCAGCGTATACTTAGATCCCGACTACGAGCAGTACTTC
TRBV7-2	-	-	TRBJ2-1	CASSCSSSYNEQFF	TGTGCCAGCAGCTGTAGCAGCTCCTACAATGAGCAGTTCTTC
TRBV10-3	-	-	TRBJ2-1	CAISESDSTGNDQFF	TGTGCCATCAGTGAGTCAGACTCAACGGGAAATGACCAGTTCTTC
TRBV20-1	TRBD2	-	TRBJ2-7	CSASLVSSGRHVSYEQYF	TGCAGTGCTAGCTTAGTTTCTAGCGGGAGACACGTCTCCTACGAGCAGTACTTC
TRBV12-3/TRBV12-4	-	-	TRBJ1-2	CTSSFGDWSYGYTF	TGTACCAGCAGCTTTGGGGATTGGAGCTATGGCTACACCTTC
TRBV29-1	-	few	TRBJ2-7	CSVFDGTYEQYF	TGCAGCGTCTTTGACGGGACCTACGAGCAGTACTTC
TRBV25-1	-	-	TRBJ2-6	CASSESWFSGANVLTF	TGTGCCAGCAGTGAATCTTGGTTCTCTGGGGCCAACGTCCTGACTTTC
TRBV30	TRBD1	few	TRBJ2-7	CAWRETGGYEQYF	TGTGCCTGGAGAGAAACAGGGGGCTACGAGCAGTACTTC
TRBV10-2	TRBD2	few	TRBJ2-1	CASIIAGGSEQFF	TGCGCCAGCATAATAGCGGGGGGAAGTGAGCAGTTCTTC
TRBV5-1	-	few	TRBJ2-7	CASSFAETAYNEQYF	TGCGCCAGCAGCTTCGCCGAGACGGCCTACAATGAGCAGTACTTC
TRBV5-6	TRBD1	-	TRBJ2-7	CASSPPRTGPFSYEQYF	TGTGCCAGCAGCCCACCTAGGACAGGGCCATTCTCCTACGAGCAGTACTTC
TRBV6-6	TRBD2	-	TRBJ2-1	CASSGGSGNPFF	TGTGCCAGCAGTGGGGGTAGCGGGAATCCGTTCTTC
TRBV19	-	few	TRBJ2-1	CASRNSGNEQFF	TGTGCCAGTAGGAACAGCGGCAATGAGCAGTTCTTC
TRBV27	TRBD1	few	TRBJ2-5	CASSGNRGETQYF	TGTGCCAGCAGTGGCAACAGGGGGGAGACCCAGTACTTC
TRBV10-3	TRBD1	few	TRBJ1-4	CAIKGTGANEKLFF	TGTGCCATCAAAGGGACAGGAGCTAATGAAAAACTGTTTTTT
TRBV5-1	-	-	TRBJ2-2	CASSLGLTGTNTGELFF	TGCGCCAGCAGCTTGGGGCTAACAGGGACGAACACCGGGGAGCTGTTTTTT
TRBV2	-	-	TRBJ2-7	CASSETGREQYF	TGTGCCAGCAGTGAAACGGGGAGGGAGCAGTACTTC
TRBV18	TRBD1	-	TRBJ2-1	CASSPGTGPNEQFF	TGTGCCAGCTCCCCCGGGACAGGCCCCAATGAGCAGTTCTTC
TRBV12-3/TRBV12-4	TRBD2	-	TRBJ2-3	CASSLGTSGSITDTQYF	TGTGCCAGCAGTTTAGGGACTAGCGGGAGCATCACAGATACGCAGTATTTT
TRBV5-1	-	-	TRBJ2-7	CASSLSVGAPQSSYNEQYF	TGCGCCAGCAGCTTGTCAGTCGGGGCTCCCCAAAGCTCCTACAATGAGCAGTACTTC
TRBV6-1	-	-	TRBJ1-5	CTSVGQGNQPQHF	TGTACCAGCGTCGGGCAGGGTAATCAGCCCCAGCATTTT
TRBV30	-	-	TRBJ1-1	CAWSMTDLNTEAFF	TGTGCCTGGAGTATGACCGATTTGAACACTGAAGCTTTCTTT
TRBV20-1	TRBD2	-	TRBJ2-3	CSALLAGVGYTQYF	TGCAGTGCGCTACTAGCGGGAGTGGGGTATACGCAGTATTTT
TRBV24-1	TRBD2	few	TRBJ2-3	CATSDPGLAGDTQYF	TGTGCCACCAGTGATCCCGGACTAGCGGGAGATACGCAGTATTTT
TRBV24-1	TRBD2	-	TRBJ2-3	CATSEPGLAETGTDTQYF	TGTGCCACCAGTGAACCGGGACTAGCGGAGACGGGCACAGATACGCAGTATTTT
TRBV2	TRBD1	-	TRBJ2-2	CASSESRGNGELFF	TGTGCCAGCAGTGAAAGCAGGGGGAACGGGGAGCTGTTTTTT
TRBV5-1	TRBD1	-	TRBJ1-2	CAGSPTRTGPGYTF	TGCGCCGGCAGCCCGACCCGGACAGGGCCTGGCTACACCTTC